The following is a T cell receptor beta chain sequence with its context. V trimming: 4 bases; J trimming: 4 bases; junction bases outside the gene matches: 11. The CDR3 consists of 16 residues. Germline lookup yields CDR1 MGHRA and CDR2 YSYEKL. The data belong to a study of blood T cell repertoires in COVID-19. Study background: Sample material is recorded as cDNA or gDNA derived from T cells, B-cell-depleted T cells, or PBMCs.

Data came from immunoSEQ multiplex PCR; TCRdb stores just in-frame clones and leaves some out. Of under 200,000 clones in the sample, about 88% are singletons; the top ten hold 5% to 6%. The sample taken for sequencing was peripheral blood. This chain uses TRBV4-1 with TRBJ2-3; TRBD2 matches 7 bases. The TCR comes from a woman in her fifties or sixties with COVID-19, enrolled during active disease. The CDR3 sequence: CASSPQWSSGSDTQYF. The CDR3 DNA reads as TGCGCCAGCAGCCCTCAGTGGTCTAGCGGATCAGATACGCAGTATTTT.